The 8 T cell receptor beta chains listed next were all sequenced from one sample in a study of Graves' ophthalmopathy and Graves' hyperthyroidism. Amplification targeted the TCR beta CDR3 regions, with RNA transcripts as the source material. The first round was an RT-PCR with HTBI primers, and the second round was a multiplex PCR. MiXCR was run by TCRdb on the multiplex PCR reads, yielding one entry per CDR3 protein. This sample has 500,000 to 700,000 distinct CDR3 sequences, with 39% found just once. Sequenced: peripheral blood or thyroid tissue (not recorded which). Source of these receptors: an adult man with Graves' hyperthyroidism.

This clonotype came up many times. The chain joins TRBV7-6 to TRBJ2-5, with TRBD1 as a possible D gene (5 bases). The CDR3 length is 17 residues. Deletions cut 1 base from V and 4 bases from J, with 19 bases between. Germline V gene data show CDR1 as SGHVS and CDR2 as FNYEAQ. Written as DNA, the CDR3 is TGTGCCAGCAGCTTAGGGGTTGCTGGGGCGCTGGGAGAGACCCAGTACTTC. The encoded protein is CASSLGVAGALGETQYF.

In this sample, this clonotype turned up a few times. The chain joins TRBV5-6 to TRBJ1-4; D uncertain. The CDR3 consists of 13 residues. The V and J ends lost 4 bases and 8 bases respectively, with 12 bases between them. CDR1 and CDR2 from the germline V gene are SGHDT and YYEEEE. The CDR3 loop is CASSPPGGEKLFF. CDR3 sequence (DNA): TGTGCCAGCAGCCCCCCGGGTGGGGAAAAACTGTTTTTT.

The genes are TRBV5-1 and TRBJ2-5; D tentatively fits TRBD1 or TRBD2 (5 bases each). Trimming took off 7 bases at V and 4 bases at J, with 17 bases between the two ends. Germline V gene sequence: CDR1 SGHRS, CDR2 YFSETQ. The CDR3 length is 14 residues. In nucleotides, the CDR3 is TGCGCCAGCGGCCGGGACCTACCTGGAGAGACCCAGTACTTC. This gives the protein CASGRDLPGETQYF.

In its sample, this clonotype was seen many times. The CDR3 spells CASSPTMGTDRGGYTF. In DNA, the CDR3 is TGTGCCAGCAGCCCCACTATGGGGACGGACAGGGGTGGCTACACCTTC. J is TRBJ1-2 and V is TRBV9, with 9 bases aligning to TRBD1. Per germline, CDR1 SGDLS and CDR2 YYNGEE. J gave up 7 bases and V 4 bases, and 14 bases lay outside the gene matches. This CDR3 is 16 amino acids long.

This clonotype was detected a few times. This sequence joins TRBV7-9 and TRBJ2-2, with 7 positions matching TRBD1. The CDR3 sequence is 19 residues long. The germline V gene encodes CDR1 SEHNR and CDR2 FQNEAQ (reference sequence). Losses at the gene ends were 4 bases for V and 2 bases for J; bases not matched to a gene: 16. The CDR3 spells CASSSSLPPQGDNTGELFF. In DNA, the CDR3 is TGTGCCAGCAGCTCGTCCCTCCCCCCCCAGGGGGACAACACCGGGGAGCTGTTTTTT.

This clonotype was recorded many times. The rearrangement uses TRBV19 and TRBJ1-1, with D tentatively TRBD1 (6 bases). The V end was cut by 4 bases, the J end by 0 bases, with 15 bases between. This CDR3 spans 16 amino acids. Germline values: CDR1 LNHDA, CDR2 SQIVND (reference sequence). This CDR3 reads CASSNPRGGLNTEAFF. Written as DNA, the CDR3 is TGTGCCAGTAGTAACCCCCGGGGGGGGCTGAACACTGAAGCTTTCTTT.

This clonotype was detected many times. DNA of the CDR3: TGCAGCGTTGTGGGGGGGACGGGAAAACTGTTTTTT. This codes for CSVVGGTGKLFF. The chain links TRBV29-1 to TRBJ1-4; possible D gene TRBD1, 5 bases. Trimming took 4 bases from V and 10 from J, leaving 13 bases between them. The CDR3 is 12 amino acids. Germline V gene data show CDR1 as SQVTM and CDR2 as ANQGSEA.

The CDR3, as DNA: TGCGCCAGCAGCTTACTGGATCAAGAGACCCAGTACTTC. As protein: CASSLLDQETQYF. V usage is TRBV5-1 and J usage is TRBJ2-5; D gene ambiguous. CDR3 length: 13 amino acids. Germline V gene data show CDR1 as SGHRS and CDR2 as YFSETQ. V shed 2 bases and J shed 2 bases, with 7 bases lying between them. The complete variable domain, with remaining parts taken from reference TRBV5-1 and TRBJ2-5, reads KAGVTQTPRYLIKTRGQQVTLSCSPISGHRSVSWYQQTPGQGLQFLFEYFSETQRNKGNFPGRFSGRQFSNSRSEMNVSTLELGDSALYLCASSLLDQETQYFGPGTRLLVL.